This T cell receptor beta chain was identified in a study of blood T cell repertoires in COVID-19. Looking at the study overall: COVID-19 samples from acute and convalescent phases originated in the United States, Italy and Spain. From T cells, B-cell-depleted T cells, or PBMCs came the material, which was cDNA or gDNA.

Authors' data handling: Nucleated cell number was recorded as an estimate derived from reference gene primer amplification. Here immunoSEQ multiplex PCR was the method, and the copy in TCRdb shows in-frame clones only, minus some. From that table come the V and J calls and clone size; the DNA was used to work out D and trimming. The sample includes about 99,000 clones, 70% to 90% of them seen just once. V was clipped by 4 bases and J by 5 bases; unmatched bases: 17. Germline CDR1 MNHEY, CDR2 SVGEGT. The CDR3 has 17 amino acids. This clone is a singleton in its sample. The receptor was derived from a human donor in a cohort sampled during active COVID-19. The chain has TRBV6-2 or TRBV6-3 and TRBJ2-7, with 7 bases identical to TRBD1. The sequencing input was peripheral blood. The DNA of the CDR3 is TGTGCCAGCAGTTCCGGGATGGTGAGGGGGCGAGCCCACGAGCAGTACTTC. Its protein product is CASSSGMVRGRAHEQYF.